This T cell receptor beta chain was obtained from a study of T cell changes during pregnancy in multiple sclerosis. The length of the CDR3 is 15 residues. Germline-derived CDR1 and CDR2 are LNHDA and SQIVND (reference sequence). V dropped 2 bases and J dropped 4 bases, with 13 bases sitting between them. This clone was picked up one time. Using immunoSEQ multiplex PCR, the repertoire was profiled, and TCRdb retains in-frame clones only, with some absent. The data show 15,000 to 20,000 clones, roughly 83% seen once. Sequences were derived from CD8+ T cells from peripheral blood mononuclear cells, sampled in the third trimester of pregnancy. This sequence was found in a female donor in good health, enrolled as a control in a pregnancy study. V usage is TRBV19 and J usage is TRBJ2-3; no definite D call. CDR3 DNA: TGTGCCAGTAGTATAAAAGAGAGAGCTGCAGATACGCAGTATTTT. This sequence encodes CASSIKERAADTQYF.